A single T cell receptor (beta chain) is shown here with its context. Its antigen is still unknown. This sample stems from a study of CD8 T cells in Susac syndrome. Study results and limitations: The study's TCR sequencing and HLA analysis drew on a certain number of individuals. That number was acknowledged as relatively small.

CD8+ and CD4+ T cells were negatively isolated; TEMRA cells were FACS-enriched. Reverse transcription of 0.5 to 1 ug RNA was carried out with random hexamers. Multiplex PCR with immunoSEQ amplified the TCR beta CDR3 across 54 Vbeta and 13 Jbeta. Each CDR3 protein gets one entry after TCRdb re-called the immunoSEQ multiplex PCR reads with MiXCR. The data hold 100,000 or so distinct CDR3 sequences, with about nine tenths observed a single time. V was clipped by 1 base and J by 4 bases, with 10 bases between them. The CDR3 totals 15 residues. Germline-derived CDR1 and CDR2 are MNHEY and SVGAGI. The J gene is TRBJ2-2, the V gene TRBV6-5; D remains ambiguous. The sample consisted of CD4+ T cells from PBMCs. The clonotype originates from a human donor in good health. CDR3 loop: CASSYFQAVTGELFF. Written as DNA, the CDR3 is TGTGCCAGCAGTTACTTCCAGGCCGTCACCGGGGAGCTGTTTTTT.